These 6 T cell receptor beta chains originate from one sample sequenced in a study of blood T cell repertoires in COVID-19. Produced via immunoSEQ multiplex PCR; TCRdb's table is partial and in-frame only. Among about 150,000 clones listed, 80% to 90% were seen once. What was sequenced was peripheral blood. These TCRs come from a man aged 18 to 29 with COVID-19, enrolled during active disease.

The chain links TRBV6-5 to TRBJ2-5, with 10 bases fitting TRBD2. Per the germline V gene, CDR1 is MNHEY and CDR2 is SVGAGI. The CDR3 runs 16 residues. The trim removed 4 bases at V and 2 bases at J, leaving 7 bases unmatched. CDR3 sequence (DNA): TGTGCCAGCAGTTCCCAAGCGGGAGGGACGCAAGAGACCCAGTACTTC. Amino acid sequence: CASSSQAGGTQETQYF.

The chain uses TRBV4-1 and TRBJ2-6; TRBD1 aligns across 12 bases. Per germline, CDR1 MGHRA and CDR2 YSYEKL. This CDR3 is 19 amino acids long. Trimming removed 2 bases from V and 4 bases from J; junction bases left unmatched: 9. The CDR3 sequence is CASSQKSGTGGVGANVLTF. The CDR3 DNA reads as TGCGCCAGCAGCCAAAAATCAGGGACAGGGGGCGTCGGGGCCAACGTCCTGACTTTC.

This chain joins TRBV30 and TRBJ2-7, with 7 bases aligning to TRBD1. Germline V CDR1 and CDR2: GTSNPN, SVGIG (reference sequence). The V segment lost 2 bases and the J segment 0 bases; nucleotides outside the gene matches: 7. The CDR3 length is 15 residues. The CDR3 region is CAWSFDRASSYEQYF. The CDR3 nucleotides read TGTGCCTGGAGTTTCGACAGGGCGAGCTCCTACGAGCAGTACTTC.

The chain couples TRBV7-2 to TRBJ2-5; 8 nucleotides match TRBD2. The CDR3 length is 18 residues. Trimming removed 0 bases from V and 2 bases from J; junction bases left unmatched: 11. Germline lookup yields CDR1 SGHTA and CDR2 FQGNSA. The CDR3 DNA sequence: TGTGCCAGCAGCTTAGCCATAGCGGGACCTCGACAGCAAGAGACCCAGTACTTC. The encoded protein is CASSLAIAGPRQQETQYF.

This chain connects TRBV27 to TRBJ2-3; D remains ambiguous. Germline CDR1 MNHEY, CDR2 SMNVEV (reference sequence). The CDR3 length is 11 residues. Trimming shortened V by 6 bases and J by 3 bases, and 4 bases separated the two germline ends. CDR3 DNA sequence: TGTGCCAGCAGGCGGACAGATACGCAGTATTTT. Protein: CASRRTDTQYF.

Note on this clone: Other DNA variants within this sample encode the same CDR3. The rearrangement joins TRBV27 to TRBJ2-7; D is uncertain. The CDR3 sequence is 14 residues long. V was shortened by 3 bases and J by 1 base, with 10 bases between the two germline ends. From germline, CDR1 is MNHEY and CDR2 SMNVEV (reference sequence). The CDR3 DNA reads TGTGCCAGCAGTTTGTCCGGCGGTTCCTACGAGCAGTACTTC. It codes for CASSLSGGSYEQYF.